The sequence of this T cell receptor (beta chain) was determined in a study of cytomegalovirus exposure and HLA in healthy donors. The study's findings and limits: Donors were assumed by presence/absence analyses to have roughly uniform sequencing depth. Listed as cytomegalovirus-associated were 164 TCR beta chains. Data from an earlier analysis indicated that most TCR beta V segments were productive either about 90% or about 30% of the time.

The PCR had 60 Vbeta and 13 Jbeta primers. Source study methods: In a later analysis, the count reached 80 million or so unique TCR beta chains, with around 11 million shared. The protocol was immunoSEQ multiplex PCR, while the TCRdb copy is restricted to in-frame clones and leaves out a portion. The V and J calls and clone size were taken over from that table, and D and trimming were inferred from the DNA. The data contain more than 95,000 clones, 81% of them singletons. A word on this clone: Its antigen is as yet unknown.

V was pared by 2 bases and J by 4 bases, with 7 bases of the junction left unmatched. From germline, CDR1 is LNHDA and CDR2 SQIVND (reference sequence). The length of the CDR3 is 16 residues. Sequencing was performed on PBMCs. The V and J genes are TRBV19 and TRBJ1-5; TRBD1 matches at 8 bases. The source is a man between 18 and 35 years old in good health and CMV-seropositive. Here the CDR3 reads CASSISSTGGNQPQHF. CDR3 DNA: TGTGCCAGTAGTATATCCTCCACAGGGGGTAATCAGCCCCAGCATTTT.